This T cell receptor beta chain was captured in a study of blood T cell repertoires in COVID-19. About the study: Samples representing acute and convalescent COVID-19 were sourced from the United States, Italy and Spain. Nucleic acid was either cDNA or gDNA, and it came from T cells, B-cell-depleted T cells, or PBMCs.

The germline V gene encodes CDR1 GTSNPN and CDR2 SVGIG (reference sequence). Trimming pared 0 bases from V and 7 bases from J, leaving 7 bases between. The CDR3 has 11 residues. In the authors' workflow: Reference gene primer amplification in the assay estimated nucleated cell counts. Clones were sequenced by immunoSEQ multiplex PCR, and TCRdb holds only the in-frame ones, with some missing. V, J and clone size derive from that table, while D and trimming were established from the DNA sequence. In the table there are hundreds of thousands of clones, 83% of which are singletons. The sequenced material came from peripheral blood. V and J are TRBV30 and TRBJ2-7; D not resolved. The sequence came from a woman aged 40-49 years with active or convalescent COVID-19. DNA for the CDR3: TGTGCCTGGAGTGTGGCTAGTGAGCAGTACTTC. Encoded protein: CAWSVASEQYF.